Each of the 29 T cell receptor beta chains below was sequenced from the same sample in a study of low-dose radiotherapy and immunotherapy resistance in tumors. Time point indicated: after trial treatment. Treatment indicated: LDRT plus nivolumab, ipilimumab, low-dose cyclophosphamide and aspirin (RACIN trial). Gene-specific TRAV and TRBV primers were used for first-strand cDNA, covering alpha and beta chains. TCRs were amplified for around 20 PCR cycles with a constant-region primer and V-primer adapter. TCRdb itself ran the reads through MiXCR, one entry per CDR3 protein. Of more than 90,000 distinct CDR3 sequences in the sample, less than 25% were seen once. This specimen was PBMCs, taken after low-dose radiotherapy plus immunotherapy. These receptors all come from a male donor with prostate cancer.

This clonotype was seen at least ten times. This chain connects TRBV12-3 or TRBV12-4 to TRBJ1-2; 10 nucleotides match TRBD1. Trimming removed 6 bases from V and 4 bases from J; junction bases left unmatched: 8. The CDR3 has 15 amino acids. The CDR3 DNA is TGTGCCAGCAGCGCAATCAGGACAGGGGGCTATGGCTACACCTTC. This gives the protein CASSAIRTGGYGYTF.

This clonotype was recorded many times. V gene TRBV20-1 combines with J gene TRBJ1-1; unclear D gene. This CDR3 comprises 12 residues. Germline V lookup: CDR1 DFQATT, CDR2 SNEGSKA (reference sequence). V dropped 6 bases and J dropped 2 bases, with 10 bases sitting between them. Here the CDR3 reads CSAPVSNTEAFF. Here the CDR3 DNA reads TGCAGTGCCCCAGTCTCCAACACTGAAGCTTTCTTT.

This clonotype came up many times. This rearrangement joins TRBV30 to TRBJ2-5; 9 bases map to TRBD1. The CDR3 runs to 14 residues. V lost 4 bases to trimming and J lost 0 bases; unmatched junction nucleotides: 3. Germline CDR1 and CDR2: GTSNPN and SVGIG (reference sequence). This chain's CDR3 is CAWTGTGYQETQYF. DNA for the CDR3: TGTGCCTGGACCGGGACAGGGTACCAAGAGACCCAGTACTTC.

Ten or more counts support this clonotype. The chain carries TRBV20-1 and TRBJ2-2; D perhaps matches TRBD2 (7 bases). This CDR3 is built from 13 residues. Between the trimmed V and J ends, which lost 3 bases and 10 bases, there was a span of 15 bases. CDR1 is DFQATT and CDR2 is SNEGSKA in the germline V gene (reference sequence). The CDR3 coding sequence is TGCAGTGCTAGGATGGGGGGGGCCGTGGAGCTGTTTTTT. It codes for CSARMGGAVELFF.

Ten or more counts support this clonotype. The J gene is TRBJ2-7, the V gene TRBV4-1; TRBD1 aligns across 8 bases. Germline loops: CDR1 MGHRA, CDR2 YSYEKL. This CDR3 has 16 amino acids. V shed 4 bases and J 2 bases; nucleotides not matched to a gene: 10. DNA of the CDR3: TGCGCCAGCAGCCCACCCGCCCGACAGGGGACCTACGAGCAGTACTTC. It specifies CASSPPARQGTYEQYF.

Many counts were recorded for this clonotype. The V gene is TRBV6-5, the J gene TRBJ2-1; 9 bases agree with TRBD2. V lost 2 bases to trimming and J lost 7 bases; unmatched junction nucleotides: 12. Per germline, CDR1 MNHEY and CDR2 SVGAGI. The CDR3 is made up of 17 amino acids. The CDR3 loop reads CASSYEVAGGQGNEQFF. The CDR3 DNA reads TGTGCCAGCAGTTACGAAGTGGCGGGGGGGCAAGGTAATGAGCAGTTCTTC.

This clonotype was found many times. The chain links TRBV19 to TRBJ2-5; D unclear. V was shortened by 1 base and J by 3 bases, with 3 bases between the two germline ends. Germline V gene data show CDR1 as LNHDA and CDR2 as SQIVND (reference sequence). CDR3 length: 12 amino acids. The CDR3 loop reads CASSIGEETQYF. The CDR3 nucleotides read TGTGCCAGTAGTATAGGGGAAGAGACCCAGTACTTC.

The CDR3 region is CASSPLGDSPLHF. In DNA, the CDR3 is TGTGCCAGCAGTCCGCTGGGGGATTCACCCCTCCACTTT. The chain has TRBV6-5 and TRBJ1-6; possible D gene TRBD1, 5 bases. Trimming stripped 5 bases from V and 8 bases from J, with 10 bases between. Germline V gene sequence: CDR1 MNHEY, CDR2 SVGAGI. CDR3 size: 13 residues.

Many counts were recorded for this clonotype. The rearrangement joins TRBV11-2 to TRBJ2-7; a possible D gene is TRBD1 (6 bases). The V end lost 4 bases, the J end lost 2 bases, and 12 bases lay between the germline ends. Germline V CDR1 and CDR2: SGHAT, FQNNGV. The CDR3 runs 14 residues. Written as DNA, the CDR3 is TGTGCCAGCAGCTCCCACAGGGCTCCCTACGAGCAGTACTTC. It is translated as CASSSHRAPYEQYF. The full variable domain, rest sourced from reference TRBV11-2 and TRBJ2-7, is EAGVAQSPRYKIIEKRQSVAFWCNPISGHATLYWYQQILGQGPKLLIQFQNNGVVDDSQLPKDRFSAERLKGVDSTLKIQPAKLEDSAVYLCASSSHRAPYEQYFGPGTRLTVT.

This clonotype was picked up many times. The V gene is TRBV6-6, the J gene TRBJ2-7; TRBD1 aligns across 8 bases. The CDR3 is 15 amino acids. Germline V gene sequence: CDR1 MNHNY, CDR2 SVGAGI (reference sequence). J gave up 3 bases and V 5 bases, and 9 bases lay outside the gene matches. The CDR3 is CASSPRTGILYEQYF. The CDR3 DNA follows: TGTGCCAGCAGTCCAAGGACAGGGATCCTCTACGAGCAGTACTTC.

This clonotype was seen at least ten times. The chain combines TRBV2 with TRBJ2-5, with 8 bases lining up with TRBD1. V lost 7 bases, J lost 2 bases, and 9 bases stayed unmatched. The CDR3 covers 15 residues. In germline, CDR1 is SNHLY, CDR2 FYNNEI. CDR3 nucleotides: TGTGCCAGCACCCTGGGACAGGCCCAACAAGAGACCCAGTACTTC. Its protein is CASTLGQAQQETQYF.

This clonotype was observed many times. The V call is TRBV6-5, the J call TRBJ2-7; 7 nucleotides match TRBD1. The CDR3 has 13 amino acids. Germline V gene data show CDR1 as MNHEY and CDR2 as SVGAGI. The ends lost 4 bases at V and 2 bases at J; junction bases unmatched: 2. The DNA for the CDR3 is TGTGCCAGCAGTTTTGGGACAGCCTACGAGCAGTACTTC. This encodes CASSFGTAYEQYF.

This rearrangement joins TRBV5-6 to TRBJ2-2; D is possibly TRBD1 (6 bases). The CDR3 runs to 12 residues. CDR1 and CDR2 (germline): SGHDT, YYEEEE. Between the trimmed V and J ends, which lost 6 bases and 5 bases, there was a span of 8 bases. In DNA, the CDR3 is TGTGCCAGCAAGGGGGTAACCGGGGAGCTGTTTTTT. This translates into CASKGVTGELFF.

A note on this clonotype: One base separates it from a far larger clone, so it is likely a read error. This rearrangement joins TRBV12-3 or TRBV12-4 to TRBJ2-1; 8 bases agree with TRBD1. With 7 bases clipped from V and 10 bases from J, the junction kept 12 bases outside the gene matches. There are 14 residues in the CDR3. The CDR3 DNA reads as TGTGCCAGCAACAGGGCAGGGGGCTCTTACGAGCAGTTCTTC. Amino acids: CASNRAGGSYEQFF.

Ten or more counts support this clonotype. CDR3 sequence reads: CSVEGAGASTDTQYF. CDR3 bases: TGCAGCGTTGAGGGAGCGGGGGCCTCCACAGATACGCAGTATTTT. J is TRBJ2-3 and V is TRBV29-1, with TRBD2 identical over 8 bases. V gave up 3 bases and J gave up 2 bases; unmatched junction bases: 7. CDR1 SQVTM and CDR2 ANQGSEA come from the germline V gene. The CDR3 covers 15 residues.

Regarding this clonotype: This may stem from a read error, because a much larger clone lies one nucleotide away. The chain employs TRBV29-1 and TRBJ2-5; TRBD2 matches at 9 bases. Germline assignment: CDR1 SQVTM and CDR2 ANQGSEA. V shed 8 bases, J shed 10 bases, and the junction held 14 bases outside the gene matches. The CDR3 contains 13 residues. The CDR3 region is CSIKRGVPGGQYF. Written as DNA, the CDR3 is TGCAGCATCAAGCGGGGGGTACCAGGGGGCCAGTACTTC.

This clonotype occurred many times. The chain is built from TRBV7-6 and TRBJ2-3; no clear D gene. Germline V CDR1 and CDR2: SGHVS, FNYEAQ. V lost 4 bases and J lost 2, with 10 bases in between. CDR3 length: 14 amino acids. The CDR3 here is CASSSRTDTDTQYF. The CDR3 nucleotides read TGTGCCAGCAGCTCGAGGACGGACACAGATACGCAGTATTTT.

In this sample, this clonotype turned up many times. The chain has TRBV12-3 or TRBV12-4 and TRBJ1-5; no clear D. The CDR3 covers 14 residues. V was clipped by 3 bases and J by 5 bases, with 11 bases between them. CDR3 DNA sequence: TGTGCCAGCAGTTTCGGTGGGTTGGATCAGCCCCAGCATTTT. Translation: CASSFGGLDQPQHF.

The V and J genes are TRBV28 and TRBJ1-2; TRBD1 agrees at 7 bases. V lost 7 bases and J lost 5; bases outside the gene matches: 10. The CDR3 runs to 14 residues. Germline CDR1 and CDR2: MDHEN and SYDVKM. The CDR3 loop reads CASTLTGTVYGYTF. CDR3 DNA sequence: TGTGCCAGCACCTTGACCGGGACAGTATATGGCTACACCTTC.

This clonotype was counted many times. This chain connects TRBV6-2 or TRBV6-3 to TRBJ2-1; TRBD1 agrees at 8 bases. This CDR3 spans 13 amino acids. CDR1 and CDR2 from the germline V gene are MNHEY and SVGEGT. Trimming at V came to 8 bases and at J to 2 bases, leaving 2 bases not matched to a gene. The CDR3 is CASLDRAYNEQFF. The CDR3 coding sequence is TGTGCCAGCCTGGACAGGGCCTACAATGAGCAGTTCTTC.

This clonotype occurred many times. This sequence joins TRBV7-9 and TRBJ2-3, with TRBD2 identical over 10 bases. The germline gives CDR1 SEHNR, CDR2 FQNEAQ (reference sequence). The CDR3 spans 15 residues. The trim removed 3 bases at V and 6 bases at J, leaving 6 bases unmatched. CDR3 in DNA: TGTGCCAGCAGCTTCAGCGGGGGGGCCCGGGATACGCAGTATTTT. It translates to CASSFSGGARDTQYF.

This clonotype was picked up many times. The junction departs from germline at one end; a sequencing error may be responsible. V and J are TRBV12-3 or TRBV12-4 and TRBJ1-1; no clear D gene. This CDR3 has 13 amino acids. In DNA form, the CDR3 reads TGTGCCAGCAGTTTTTTCACCGGGTCTCTGTATGTCTTT. Amino acid sequence: CASSFFTGSLYVF.

The table lists this clonotype with many counts. This chain links TRBV14 with TRBJ1-2; D is ambiguous. The germline V gene has CDR1 SGHDN and CDR2 FVKESK. This CDR3 has 14 residues. Deletions cut 4 bases from V and 4 bases from J, with 13 bases between. The CDR3 DNA is TGTGCCAGCAGCCCCCTTAGAGAGACCTATGGCTACACCTTC. Amino acid sequence: CASSPLRETYGYTF.

This clonotype was picked up many times. The chain joins TRBV18 to TRBJ1-1, with 8 positions matching TRBD1. The CDR3 is made up of 17 amino acids. CDR1 and CDR2 from the germline V gene are KGHSH and LQKENI. J was trimmed by 4 bases and V by 3 bases; bases with no gene match: 13. This CDR3 reads CASSPGQAPFLGTEAFF. CDR3 bases: TGTGCCAGCTCACCGGGACAGGCCCCGTTCCTGGGCACTGAAGCTTTCTTT.

This clonotype was seen repeatedly, ten times or more. The J gene is TRBJ1-6, the V gene TRBV5-4; 8 positions match TRBD1. V was clipped by 3 bases and J by 8 bases; unmatched bases: 4. CDR3 size: 14 residues. The germline V gene has CDR1 SGHNT and CDR2 YYREEE (reference sequence). CDR3 amino acids: CASSSGGSYSPLHF. The CDR3, as DNA: TGTGCCAGCAGCTCAGGGGGCTCTTATTCACCCCTCCACTTT. The entire variable domain, with the rest obtained from reference TRBV5-4 and TRBJ1-6, is as follows: ETGVTQSPTHLIKTRGQQVTLRCSSQSGHNTVSWYQQALGQGPQFIFQYYREEENGRGNFPPRFSGLQFPNYSSELNVNALELDDSALYLCASSSGGSYSPLHFGNGTRLTVT.

This clonotype was picked up many times. The V call is TRBV5-4, the J call TRBJ2-3, with D possibly TRBD1 on 5 matching bases. Germline V lookup: CDR1 SGHNT, CDR2 YYREEE (reference sequence). V was clipped by 3 bases and J by 1 base, with 9 bases between them. The CDR3 extends over 14 amino acids. This CDR3 reads CASSSQGGTDTQYF. The DNA of the CDR3 is TGTGCCAGCAGCTCTCAAGGGGGCACAGATACGCAGTATTTT.

This clonotype was observed many times. This rearrangement joins TRBV19 to TRBJ1-2, with D perhaps TRBD1 (5 bases). The CDR3 totals 14 residues. Trimming left V 3 bases short and J 4 bases short, with 12 bases between. The germline V gene encodes CDR1 LNHDA and CDR2 SQIVND (reference sequence). The CDR3 DNA sequence: TGTGCCAGTAGTATCCGCGGGGGAACCTATGGCTACACCTTC. Its translation is CASSIRGGTYGYTF.

This clonotype was detected many times. The chain is built from TRBV27 and TRBJ2-5; 12 nucleotides agree with TRBD2. Germline lookup yields CDR1 MNHEY and CDR2 SMNVEV (reference sequence). This CDR3 contains 15 residues. The J segment lost 2 bases and the V segment lost 5 bases, leaving 3 bases of the junction unmatched. The CDR3 is CASSPTSGRQETQYF. The DNA of the CDR3 is TGTGCCAGCAGTCCGACTAGCGGGAGACAAGAGACCCAGTACTTC.

This clonotype has only one observation. A read error is the likely source, as a far larger clone sits one nucleotide away. The gene calls are TRBV6-8 and TRBJ2-4, with D unclear. Germline V gene sequence: CDR1 MNHGY, CDR2 SAAAGT. The CDR3 covers 13 residues. V dropped 2 bases and J dropped 13 bases, with 15 bases sitting between them. The CDR3 here is CASSYGLSNEQYF. The CDR3 DNA reads TGTGCCAGCAGTTACGGGCTCTCTAATGAGCAGTACTTC.